The 5 T cell receptor beta chains given below trace back to one sample, sequenced in a study of read filtering for tumor transcriptome and immune sequencing. This library used roughly 430 ng RNA and molecular barcoded adaptors spanning alpha/delta and beta/gamma chains. TCRdb processed the reads anew with MiXCR; each CDR3 protein has one entry. The sample contains 100,000 to 150,000 distinct CDR3 sequences, about 13% of which appear only once. Sequenced input: a population of CD138-negative cells sorted from bone marrow. The receptor set was obtained from a donor over 35 with multiple myeloma.

This clonotype has a count of ten or more. The chain employs TRBV20-1 and TRBJ2-1; no reliable D call. Germline lookup yields CDR1 DFQATT and CDR2 SNEGSKA (reference sequence). Trimming pared 3 bases from V and 4 bases from J, leaving 10 bases between. The CDR3 is 13 residues long. The CDR3 here is CSASLQTYNEQFF. For the CDR3, the DNA is TGCAGTGCTAGTTTGCAAACTTACAATGAGCAGTTCTTC.

Many counts were recorded for this clonotype. The genes are TRBV20-1 and TRBJ2-1; D possibly matches TRBD1 or TRBD2 (7 bases each). Germline CDR1 and CDR2: DFQATT and SNEGSKA (reference sequence). CDR3 length: 15 residues. V shed 6 bases and J shed 10 bases, with 25 bases lying between them. In DNA, the CDR3 is TGCAGTGCCGTCGGAAGTCAGGGGGGGCCGGGCGAGCAGTTCTTC. Residues: CSAVGSQGGPGEQFF.

The CDR3 nucleotides are TGTGCCAGCAGTCTCCCTAGCAATCAGCCCCAGCATTTT. It encodes CASSLPSNQPQHF. The rearrangement uses TRBV6-6 and TRBJ1-5, with D hard to call. The V and J ends lost 5 bases and 0 bases respectively, with 5 bases between them. Per germline, CDR1 MNHNY and CDR2 SVGAGI (reference sequence). This CDR3 spans 13 amino acids.

To note about this clonotype: This could be a read error, since a much larger clone is one nucleotide away. The chain uses TRBV6-5 and TRBJ1-1; no definite D call. The CDR3 has 12 amino acids. Looked up from germline, CDR1 is MNHEY and CDR2 is SVGAGI. CDR3 region: CASSRSSTEAVF. CDR3 nucleotides: TGTGCCAGCAGTCGATCAAGCACTGAAGCTGTCTTT.

This clonotype was seen a few times. The conserved closing phenylalanine or tryptophan is absent in this CDR3, likely reflecting a read error. V is TRBV30 and J is TRBJ2-1; D may be TRBD2 (5 bases). Germline CDR1 reads GTSNPN; CDR2 reads SVGIG (reference sequence). Deletions cut 0 bases from V and 6 bases from J, with 12 bases between. This CDR3 has 14 residues. The CDR3 DNA is TGTGCCTGGAGTGTGGTGGGAGTCGCCAATGAGCAGTTCTCC. Encoded protein: CAWSVVGVANEQFS.